This is a list of T cell receptor beta chains from one sample in a study of T cells in Graves' hyperthyroidism and ophthalmopathy. MiXCR was run by TCRdb on the multiplex PCR reads, yielding one entry per CDR3 protein. In the table there are 500,000 to 600,000 distinct CDR3 sequences, 16% of which are singletons. The source material was blood. Source of these receptors: a woman aged 18-30 years with Graves' hyperthyroidism. Both conserved end residues are part of each CDR3. A D gene is named only where the DNA matches it firmly. Some rows have no size entry. The others give once, few or many, or a class for an expanded clone.

few	TRBV7-9	TRBJ1-2	NA	CASSLGSSLGNAYGYTF	TGTGCCAGCAGCTTAGGGAGTTCTTTAGGGAACGCCTATGGCTACACCTTC
many	TRBV29-1	TRBJ2-3	TRBD1	CSVFGQVSGDTQYF	TGCAGCGTTTTCGGACAGGTCTCAGGAGATACGCAGTATTTT
NA	TRBV10-2	TRBJ1-4	TRBD1	CASSLTGGLGEKLFF	TGCGCCAGCAGCCTGACAGGGGGCCTCGGTGAAAAACTGTTTTTT
NA	TRBV30	TRBJ2-7	TRBD1	CACLPDRAYEQYF	TGTGCCTGCCTCCCGGACAGGGCCTACGAGCAGTACTTC
NA	TRBV27	TRBJ2-2	NA	CASSLTATGELFF	TGTGCCAGCAGTTTAACGGCCACCGGGGAGCTGTTTTTT
many	TRBV3-1	TRBJ1-2	TRBD1	CATEMSDRKVSGYTF	TGTGCCACCGAAATGTCGGACAGGAAGGTTTCTGGCTACACCTTC
many	TRBV6-1	TRBJ1-5	TRBD1	CASGDRAQPQHF	TGTGCCAGCGGGGACAGGGCTCAGCCCCAGCATTTT
NA	TRBV19	TRBJ2-2	NA	CASSILGVELFF	TGTGCCAGTAGTATCCTCGGGGTCGAGCTGTTTTTT
many	TRBV20-1	TRBJ1-1	NA	CSASKAGRNTEAFF	TGCAGTGCTAGTAAGGCAGGGAGGAACACTGAAGCTTTCTTT
many	TRBV10-3	TRBJ1-1	NA	CAISGQGYTEAFF	TGTGCCATCAGTGGGCAGGGGTACACTGAAGCTTTCTTT
many	TRBV3-1	TRBJ2-5	TRBD2	CASSQVIPRGARGETQYF	TGTGCCAGCAGCCAAGTCATCCCGCGGGGGGCGCGGGGAGAGACCCAGTACTTC
NA	TRBV2	TRBJ2-1	TRBD2	CASRETSGVGGNEQFF	TGTGCCAGCAGGGAGACTAGCGGGGTGGGGGGCAATGAGCAGTTCTTC
many	TRBV7-2	TRBJ2-5	NA	CASSLGDTVPILQETQYF	TGTGCCAGCAGCTTAGGTGACACCGTCCCTATTCTCCAAGAGACCCAGTACTTC
many	TRBV27	TRBJ2-2	TRBD2	CASSFPSGTGELFF	TGTGCCAGCAGTTTTCCTAGCGGCACCGGGGAGCTGTTTTTT
NA	TRBV4-1	TRBJ2-6	NA	CASSQVGGANVLTF	TGCGCCAGCAGCCAAGTCGGTGGGGCCAACGTCCTGACTTTC
few	TRBV5-6	TRBJ2-7	TRBD1	CASSFGTGTFEQYF	TGTGCCAGCAGCTTCGGGACAGGGACTTTCGAGCAGTACTTC
NA	TRBV19	TRBJ2-1	NA	CASSIVVREHEQFF	TGTGCCAGTAGTATCGTAGTGCGGGAACATGAGCAGTTCTTC
NA	TRBV7-9	TRBJ1-1	NA	CASSLDKVSTFF	TGTGCCAGCAGCTTAGACAAGGTCTCAACTTTCTTT
NA	TRBV20-1	TRBJ2-1	TRBD2	CSAREAGTSGGYNEQFF	TGCAGTGCTAGAGAGGCCGGGACTAGCGGGGGCTACAATGAGCAGTTCTTC
many	TRBV12-3/TRBV12-4	TRBJ2-1	TRBD2	CASSPRQVAGGIFEQFF	TGTGCCAGCAGTCCTCGGCAGGTAGCGGGAGGGATTTTTGAGCAGTTCTTC
NA	TRBV7-3	TRBJ2-3	NA	CASSFGGDRTDTQYF	TGTGCCAGCAGCTTTGGCGGTGATCGCACAGATACGCAGTATTTT
many	TRBV5-1	TRBJ2-7	NA	CASSFGRVAYEQYF	TGCGCCAGCAGCTTCGGCAGGGTAGCGTACGAGCAGTACTTC
many	TRBV7-9	TRBJ1-1	TRBD1	CASSPGQGEEAFF	TGTGCCAGCAGCCCTGGACAGGGGGAGGAAGCTTTCTTT
few	TRBV6-1	TRBJ2-7	TRBD1	CASSKGPGQGTTYEQYF	TGTGCCAGCAGTAAAGGGCCGGGACAGGGGACTACCTACGAGCAGTACTTC
few	TRBV10-3	TRBJ2-1	TRBD2	CAISLAGVVHNEQFF	TGTGCCATCTCTCTAGCGGGAGTAGTCCACAATGAGCAGTTCTTC
many	TRBV11-2	TRBJ2-7	TRBD2	CASSLAGGGTYEQYF	TGTGCCAGCAGCTTAGCCGGCGGGGGGACCTACGAGCAGTACTTC
many	TRBV11-2	TRBJ2-7	TRBD2	CASMWGGDPYEQYF	TGTGCCAGCATGTGGGGGGGTGACCCCTACGAGCAGTACTTC
many	TRBV3-1	TRBJ2-4	NA	CASSQASINIQYF	TGTGCCAGCAGCCAAGCTAGCATAAACATTCAGTACTTC
NA	TRBV5-4	TRBJ1-6	NA	CASSLQQGHNSPLHF	TGTGCCAGCAGCTTGCAGCAGGGACATAATTCACCCCTCCACTTT
NA	TRBV6-4	TRBJ2-1	NA	CASSRLGWGNEQFF	TGTGCCAGCAGTAGACTAGGTTGGGGCAATGAGCAGTTCTTC
many	TRBV29-1	TRBJ2-3	NA	CSVEDLWGSTDTQYF	TGCAGCGTTGAAGATCTGTGGGGTAGCACAGATACGCAGTATTTT
many	TRBV28	TRBJ2-7	TRBD2	CASSSLAGYDEQYF	TGTGCCAGCAGTTCCTTAGCGGGGTACGACGAGCAGTACTTC
many	TRBV20-1	TRBJ2-3	NA	CSARRGPYTDTQYF	TGCAGTGCTAGACGGGGGCCTTACACAGATACGCAGTATTTT
few	TRBV10-3	TRBJ2-2	NA	CAIKRGQNTGELFF	TGTGCCATCAAGCGGGGACAGAACACCGGGGAGCTGTTTTTT
many	TRBV20-1	TRBJ2-7	TRBD1	CSAYRGSSTYEQYF	TGCAGTGCTTACAGGGGAAGTTCTACCTACGAGCAGTACTTC
NA	TRBV5-1	TRBJ2-5	TRBD2	CASSKGTSGSQETQYF	TGCGCCAGCAGCAAAGGGACTAGCGGATCCCAGGAGACCCAGTACTTC
many	TRBV7-9	TRBJ2-5	NA	CASSIRTPSQETQYF	TGTGCCAGCAGCATAAGGACCCCCTCTCAAGAGACCCAGTACTTC
NA	TRBV6-1	TRBJ2-1	NA	CAGGLRDWDGEQFF	TGTGCCGGGGGGCTTAGAGATTGGGACGGTGAGCAGTTCTTC
many	TRBV20-1	TRBJ1-1	NA	CSVMGNTEAFF	TGCAGTGTTATGGGGAACACTGAAGCTTTCTTT
NA	TRBV7-9	TRBJ2-7	NA	CASSSRVSHSDEQYF	TGTGCCAGCAGTTCCAGGGTGTCCCATTCGGACGAGCAGTACTTC
few	TRBV7-2	TRBJ2-2	NA	CASSFVADTGELFF	TGTGCCAGCAGCTTCGTTGCGGACACCGGGGAGCTGTTTTTT
many	TRBV30	TRBJ1-2	NA	CAWSHDGNYGYTF	TGTGCCTGGAGTCACGACGGTAACTATGGCTACACCTTC
few	TRBV24-1	TRBJ2-5	NA	CATSDFSTGRQETQYF	TGTGCCACCAGTGATTTCTCGACAGGCCGCCAAGAGACCCAGTACTTC
NA	TRBV19	TRBJ2-1	TRBD2	CASSNPRGDTYDEQFF	TGTGCCAGTAGTAACCCCCGGGGGGATACCTACGATGAGCAGTTCTTC
few	TRBV5-6	TRBJ2-3	TRBD2	CASSLRVSGLSTDTQYF	TGTGCCAGCAGCCTGAGAGTTAGCGGGCTTAGCACAGATACGCAGTATTTT
few	TRBV20-1	TRBJ2-3	NA	CSARSSGTWYGTDTQYF	TGCAGTGCTAGAAGTAGTGGAACGTGGTACGGCACAGATACGCAGTATTTT
many	TRBV28	TRBJ1-6	NA	CASSIMGWSASPLHF	TGTGCCAGCAGTATTATGGGCTGGTCGGCTTCACCCCTCCACTTT
NA	TRBV5-4	TRBJ1-6	TRBD1	CASSPPTPRGGSPLHF	TGTGCCAGCAGCCCGCCTACCCCCAGGGGGGGCTCACCCCTCCACTTT
NA	TRBV6-1	TRBJ2-7	TRBD2	CASSSLAGGLYEQYF	TGTGCCAGCAGTTCACTAGCGGGGGGTTTATACGAGCAGTACTTC
many	TRBV12-3/TRBV12-4	TRBJ2-3	TRBD2	CAGSLAGRTDTQYF	TGTGCCGGGTCCCTAGCGGGGAGGACAGATACGCAGTATTTT